Given below is one TCR beta chain in context. The antigen remains unidentified. This sample stems from a study of shared clonotypes between healthy human individuals. General study results and limits: Clonotype sharing across donors was expected to vary with sequencing depth.

The data were produced by immunoSEQ multiplex PCR, yet TCRdb's version contains in-frame clones alone and is incomplete. Here the sample spans hundreds of thousands of clones, about four fifths being singletons. The trim removed 3 bases at V and 2 bases at J, leaving 4 bases unmatched. This CDR3 comprises 15 residues. Germline CDR1 reads KGHSH; CDR2 reads LQKENI. The source is a woman aged 35 to 49 in good health. Some clones in this sample may be carry-over from other donors' samples. The chain is built from TRBV18 and TRBJ2-1; TRBD1 matches 7 bases. Material: PBMCs. This chain's CDR3 is CASSPGTAAYNEQFF. In DNA form, the CDR3 reads TGTGCCAGCTCACCCGGGACAGCCGCCTACAATGAGCAGTTCTTC.